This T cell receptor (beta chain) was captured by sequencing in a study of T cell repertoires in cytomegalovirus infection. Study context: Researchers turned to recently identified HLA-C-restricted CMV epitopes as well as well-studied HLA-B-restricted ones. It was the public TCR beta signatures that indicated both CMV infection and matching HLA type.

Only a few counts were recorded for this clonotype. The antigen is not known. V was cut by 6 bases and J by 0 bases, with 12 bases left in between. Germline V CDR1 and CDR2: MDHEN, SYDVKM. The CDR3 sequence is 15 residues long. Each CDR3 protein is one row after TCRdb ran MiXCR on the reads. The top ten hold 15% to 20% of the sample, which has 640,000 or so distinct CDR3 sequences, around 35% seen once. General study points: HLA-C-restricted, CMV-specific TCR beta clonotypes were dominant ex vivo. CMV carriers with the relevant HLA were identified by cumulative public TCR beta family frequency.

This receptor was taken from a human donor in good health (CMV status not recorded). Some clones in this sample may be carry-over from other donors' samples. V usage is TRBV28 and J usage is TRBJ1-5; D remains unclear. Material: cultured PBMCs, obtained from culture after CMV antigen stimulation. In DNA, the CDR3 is TGTGCCAGCAGGGACGGAGGGAATAGCAATCAGCCCCAGCATTTT. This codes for CASRDGGNSNQPQHF.